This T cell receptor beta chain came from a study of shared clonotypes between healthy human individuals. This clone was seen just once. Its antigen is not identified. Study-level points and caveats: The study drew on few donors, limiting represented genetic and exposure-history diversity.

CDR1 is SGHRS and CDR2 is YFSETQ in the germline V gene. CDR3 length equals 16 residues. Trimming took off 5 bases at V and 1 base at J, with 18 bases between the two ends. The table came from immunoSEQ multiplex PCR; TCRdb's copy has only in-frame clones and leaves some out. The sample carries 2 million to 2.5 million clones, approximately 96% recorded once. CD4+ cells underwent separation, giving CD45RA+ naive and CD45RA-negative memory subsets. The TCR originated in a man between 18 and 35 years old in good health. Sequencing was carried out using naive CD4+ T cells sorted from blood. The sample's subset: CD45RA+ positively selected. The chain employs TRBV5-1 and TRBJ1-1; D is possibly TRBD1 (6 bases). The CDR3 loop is CASSLRIQGSNTEAFF. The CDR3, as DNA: TGCGCCAGCAGTCTCAGAATCCAGGGGTCGAACACTGAAGCTTTCTTT.